One sample yielded the 31 T cell receptor beta chains listed below, sequenced in a study of cytomegalovirus exposure and HLA in healthy donors. With 60 Vbeta and 13 Jbeta primers, the PCR was carried out. Only in-frame clones appear in the TCRdb table, and some are missing; sequencing was by immunoSEQ multiplex PCR. The table records about 31,000 clones, around nine tenths of them present only once. The specimen sequenced was PBMCs. The source of these receptors is a boy younger than 18 in good health and CMV-seronegative.

The rearrangement uses TRBV14 and TRBJ2-1; TRBD1 aligns across 7 bases. With V trimmed by 0 bases and J by 6 bases, 8 bases remained unmatched. Germline CDR1 SGHDN, CDR2 FVKESK. The CDR3 extends over 16 amino acids. The CDR3 spells CASSQEWDSYGNEQFF. As DNA, the CDR3 is TGTGCCAGCAGCCAAGAATGGGACAGCTATGGCAATGAGCAGTTCTTC.

The gene calls are TRBV27 and TRBJ1-2; 7 positions match TRBD1. J was trimmed by 4 bases and V by 5 bases; bases with no gene match: 10. Per germline, CDR1 MNHEY and CDR2 SMNVEV (reference sequence). CDR3 size: 15 residues. The CDR3 protein is CASSEGRGDPYGYTF. In nucleotides, the CDR3 is TGTGCCAGCAGTGAGGGCAGGGGGGATCCCTATGGCTACACCTTC.

The rearrangement joins TRBV5-1 to TRBJ1-2; D is possibly TRBD1 (5 bases). Germline V lookup: CDR1 SGHRS, CDR2 YFSETQ. This CDR3 has 15 amino acids. Deletions cut 0 bases from V and 3 bases from J, with 12 bases between. The CDR3 loop reads CASSLGSQGYYGYTF. The CDR3 DNA is TGCGCCAGCAGCTTGGGGTCCCAGGGTTACTATGGCTACACCTTC.

The V call is TRBV5-4, the J call TRBJ1-4; D gene unclear. Per the germline V gene, CDR1 is SGHNT and CDR2 is YYREEE (reference sequence). CDR3 length: 15 amino acids. Trimming left V 0 bases short and J 7 bases short, with 13 bases between. The CDR3 loop reads CASSLERGRSEKLFF. The DNA of the CDR3 is TGTGCCAGCAGCTTGGAACGCGGGCGGTCTGAAAAACTGTTTTTT.

This clone was detected only a few times. The chain joins TRBV6-4 to TRBJ2-3, with 8 bases lining up with TRBD2. The J segment lost 1 base and the V segment lost 0 bases, leaving 0 bases of the junction unmatched. CDR1 and CDR2 (germline): MRHNA, SNTAGT. The CDR3 extends over 15 amino acids. The CDR3: CASSDSSGGTDTQYF. CDR3 DNA sequence: TGTGCCAGCAGTGACTCTAGCGGGGGCACAGATACGCAGTATTTT.

The rearrangement joins TRBV7-9 to TRBJ2-5; 8 bases agree with TRBD1. This CDR3 is built from 16 residues. Germline V gene data show CDR1 as SEHNR and CDR2 as FQNEAQ (reference sequence). V lost 6 bases to trimming and J lost 0 bases; unmatched junction nucleotides: 9. CDR3 amino acids: CASRRTGRLYQETQYF. The CDR3 coding sequence is TGTGCCAGCAGAAGGACAGGGAGATTGTACCAAGAGACCCAGTACTTC. Variable domain in full (rest from reference TRBV7-9 and TRBJ2-5): DTGVSQNPRHKITKRGQNVTFRCDPISEHNRLYWYRQTLGQGPEFLTYFQNEAQLEKSRLLSDRFSAERPKGSFSTLEIQRTEQGDSAMYLCASRRTGRLYQETQYFGPGTRLLVL.

The rearrangement uses TRBV5-1 and TRBJ2-3; TRBD2 matches 15 bases. Germline loops: CDR1 SGHRS, CDR2 YFSETQ. V shed 3 bases, J shed 4 bases, and the junction held 0 bases outside the gene matches. This CDR3 is built from 15 residues. The CDR3 is CASSWTSGGADTQYF. As DNA, the CDR3 is TGCGCCAGCAGCTGGACTAGCGGGGGGGCAGATACGCAGTATTTT.

This chain connects TRBV27 to TRBJ2-7; possibly TRBD1 for D (6 bases). Looked up from germline, CDR1 is MNHEY and CDR2 is SMNVEV (reference sequence). The length of the CDR3 is 18 residues. Trimming stripped 5 bases from V and 3 bases from J, with 26 bases between. CDR3 DNA: TGTGCCAGCAGTCCTATACTCGGTGGGGGCCAGGGAGTCTACGAGCAGTACTTC. It translates to CASSPILGGGQGVYEQYF.

This chain joins TRBV10-3 and TRBJ2-1, with D uncertain. V was clipped by 4 bases and J by 12 bases, with 16 bases between them. This CDR3 comprises 13 residues. The germline gives CDR1 ENHRY, CDR2 SYGVKD. This CDR3 is CAISGRPEMVQFF. For the CDR3, the DNA is TGTGCCATCAGTGGGAGACCCGAAATGGTGCAGTTCTTC.

The chain uses TRBV4-3 and TRBJ2-6; 7 bases match TRBD2. Germline-derived CDR1 and CDR2 are LGHNA and YSLEER. This CDR3 contains 16 residues. J was trimmed by 4 bases and V by 1 base; bases with no gene match: 4. The CDR3 nucleotides read TGCGCCAGCAGCCAAGTCCGGGGGGTCGGGGCCAACGTCCTGACTTTC. Translation: CASSQVRGVGANVLTF.

The genes are TRBV5-1 and TRBJ2-5; 7 bases map to TRBD2. The junction had 6 bases not matched to a gene; V was cut back by 2 bases and J by 5 bases. In germline, CDR1 is SGHRS, CDR2 YFSETQ. The CDR3 loop spans 14 amino acids. Here the CDR3 reads CASSLTGGGETQYF. The DNA of the CDR3 is TGCGCCAGCAGCTTAACGGGGGGAGGTGAGACCCAGTACTTC.

V is TRBV5-6 and J is TRBJ2-3; D perhaps matches TRBD2 (5 bases). Trimming took off 3 bases at V and 2 bases at J, with 10 bases between the two ends. The length of the CDR3 is 14 residues. Germline lookup yields CDR1 SGHDT and CDR2 YYEEEE. CDR3 loop: CASSSGEPTDTQYF. The CDR3 DNA is TGTGCCAGCAGCTCCGGGGAGCCCACAGATACGCAGTATTTT.

This clone was detected once. The J gene is TRBJ1-1, the V gene TRBV5-1, with a tentative D call TRBD1 (6 bases). This CDR3 comprises 18 residues. Germline assignment: CDR1 SGHRS and CDR2 YFSETQ. Deletions cut 0 bases from V and 0 bases from J, with 18 bases between. This CDR3 reads CASSLGGSGQLLNTEAFF. CDR3 coding DNA: TGCGCCAGCAGCTTGGGCGGTTCAGGACAGTTATTGAACACTGAAGCTTTCTTT.

This chain links TRBV11-2 with TRBJ2-4, with 7 bases identical to TRBD1. V gave up 7 bases and J gave up 1 base; unmatched junction bases: 4. The CDR3 length is 14 residues. The germline gives CDR1 SGHAT, CDR2 FQNNGV. CDR3 sequence: CASTATGAKNIQYF. CDR3 in DNA: TGTGCCAGCACCGCGACAGGGGCCAAAAACATTCAGTACTTC.

The chain joins TRBV6-1 to TRBJ1-4, with TRBD1 matching 8 bases. The CDR3 has 15 residues. In germline, CDR1 is MNHNS, CDR2 SASEGT. Germline trimming cut 5 bases from V and 8 bases from J; bases unmatched to any gene: 10. The CDR3 protein is CASSTPGTGQEKLFF. The CDR3 DNA reads as TGTGCCAGCAGTACACCCGGGACAGGTCAAGAAAAACTGTTTTTT.

J is TRBJ1-6 and V is TRBV2; D remains ambiguous. CDR1 and CDR2 (germline): SNHLY, FYNNEI. Trimming took 3 bases from V and 0 from J, leaving 12 bases between them. The CDR3 is 17 amino acids. The CDR3 DNA reads TGTGCCAGCAGTGAGGAGGCCTGGAGCTCCTATAATTCACCCCTCCACTTT. Translated, it gives CASSEEAWSSYNSPLHF.

This rearrangement joins TRBV19 to TRBJ1-6; 7 bases align to TRBD1. J gave up 11 bases and V 5 bases, and 6 bases lay outside the gene matches. Germline V gene data show CDR1 as LNHDA and CDR2 as SQIVND (reference sequence). There are 13 residues in the CDR3. CDR3 bases: TGTGCCAGTAGTTCAGGACAGGTTACACCCCTCCACTTT. Translation: CASSSGQVTPLHF.

The CDR3 DNA is TGTGCCAGCATACTCTCAAAAGACAGGGCAAGTTCGAATGGAAACACCATATATTTT. This translates into CASILSKDRASSNGNTIYF. The rearrangement uses TRBV2 and TRBJ1-3; 7 bases match TRBD1. The CDR3 has 19 amino acids. The J segment lost 3 bases and the V segment lost 7 bases, leaving 21 bases of the junction unmatched. Per the germline V gene, CDR1 is SNHLY and CDR2 is FYNNEI. The full variable domain, with the rest looked up from reference TRBV2 and TRBJ1-3, is EPEVTQTPSHQVTQMGQEVILRCVPISNHLYFYWYRQILGQKVEFLVSFYNNEISEKSEIFDDQFSVERPDGSNFTLKIRSTKLEDSAMYFCASILSKDRASSNGNTIYFGEGSWLTVV.

The V gene is TRBV19, the J gene TRBJ2-7; tentative D call: TRBD1 (5 bases). The germline V gene has CDR1 LNHDA and CDR2 SQIVND (reference sequence). This CDR3 region has 14 residues. V was cut by 5 bases and J by 4 bases, with 15 bases left in between. CDR3 sequence: CASSQRGDLYEQYF. CDR3 coding DNA: TGTGCCAGTAGTCAAAGGGGTGATTTGTACGAGCAGTACTTC.

This clone was seen only a few times. This sequence joins TRBV4-2 and TRBJ2-1, with D possibly being TRBD2 (7 bases). V was shortened by 1 base and J by 10 bases, with 17 bases between the two germline ends. The CDR3 is made up of 15 amino acids. CDR1 is LGHNA, CDR2 YNFKEQ, per germline. The CDR3 DNA follows: TGTGCCAGCAGCCAAGGAAGGGGGGGCCAGGACGAGCAGTTCTTC. Protein sequence: CASSQGRGGQDEQFF.

The chain employs TRBV7-2 and TRBJ1-5; tentative D call: TRBD1 (5 bases). The germline V and J ends were trimmed by 6 bases and 3 bases, with 15 bases remaining between them. Germline assignment: CDR1 SGHTA and CDR2 FQGNSA. CDR3 size: 15 residues. The chain's CDR3 is CASSLTQGHNQPQHF. CDR3 bases: TGTGCCAGCAGTCTTACTCAGGGTCACAATCAGCCCCAGCATTTT.

The CDR3 region is CASAVAELSTDTQYF. DNA of the CDR3: TGTGCCAGCGCGGTTGCAGAGCTGAGCACAGATACGCAGTATTTT. V is TRBV9 and J is TRBJ2-3; D is uncertain. This CDR3 is built from 15 residues. Germline-derived CDR1 and CDR2 are SGDLS and YYNGEE. Trimming stripped 7 bases from V and 0 bases from J, with 15 bases between.

The chain employs TRBV5-1 and TRBJ2-7; 10 bases map to TRBD2. This CDR3 region has 15 residues. Per germline, CDR1 SGHRS and CDR2 YFSETQ. The V and J ends lost 2 bases and 6 bases, in that order; junction bases with no gene match: 8. Here the CDR3 reads CASSFYPSGGSEQYF. The CDR3 DNA is TGCGCCAGCAGCTTTTATCCTAGCGGGGGATCCGAGCAGTACTTC.

The chain couples TRBV6-5 to TRBJ2-2; D may be TRBD2 (7 bases). The V gene lost 8 bases and the J gene lost 3 bases, with 16 bases spanning the gap. The CDR3 runs 15 residues. Germline V lookup: CDR1 MNHEY, CDR2 SVGAGI. The CDR3 loop reads CASRVAGADTGELFF. CDR3 coding DNA: TGTGCCAGCCGAGTGGCGGGGGCCGACACCGGGGAGCTGTTTTTT.

This sequence joins TRBV6-1 and TRBJ1-2; TRBD1 matches 7 bases. The CDR3 loop spans 15 amino acids. Germline values: CDR1 MNHNS, CDR2 SASEGT. Germline trimming cut 6 bases from V and 4 bases from J; bases unmatched to any gene: 11. DNA for the CDR3: TGTGCCAGCAGGTTCCGGGACAGAGAGTCCTATGGCTACACCTTC. Translation: CASRFRDRESYGYTF.

The chain recombines TRBV18 with TRBJ1-2; the D gene is possibly TRBD1 (5 bases). The CDR3 spans 17 residues. The V gene lost 2 bases and the J gene lost 1 base, with 17 bases spanning the gap. CDR1 is KGHSH and CDR2 is LQKENI in the germline V gene. CDR3 in DNA: TGTGCCAGCTCACCAAGGCTCGACAGTATACTTAACTATGGCTACACCTTC. This translates into CASSPRLDSILNYGYTF.

The V gene is TRBV29-1, the J gene TRBJ1-2; D may be TRBD1 (5 bases). The CDR3 runs 12 residues. Germline V gene lookup returns CDR1 SQVTM and CDR2 ANQGSEA. Between the trimmed V and J ends, which lost 4 bases and 5 bases, there was a span of 11 bases. CDR3 residues: CSVAGGRYGYTF. The CDR3 DNA is TGCAGCGTTGCGGGGGGTCGGTATGGCTACACCTTC.

The chain carries TRBV27 and TRBJ2-1; TRBD2 matches at 7 bases. Germline CDR1 is MNHEY and CDR2 is SMNVEV (reference sequence). V shed 3 bases, J shed 3 bases, and the junction held 14 bases outside the gene matches. There are 18 residues in the CDR3. Written as DNA, the CDR3 is TGTGCCAGCAGTTTTACGTGGCGGTGGGGAGGGGACTACAATGAGCAGTTCTTC. This sequence encodes CASSFTWRWGGDYNEQFF.

The rearrangement uses TRBV29-1 and TRBJ1-2; 10 nucleotides match TRBD1. Germline values: CDR1 SQVTM, CDR2 ANQGSEA. With 1 base clipped from V and 3 bases from J, the junction kept 5 bases outside the gene matches. The CDR3 contains 15 residues. CDR3 nucleotides: TGCAGCGTTGAAGTTAAGGGACAGGGGTACTATGGCTACACCTTC. This translates into CSVEVKGQGYYGYTF.

The chain links TRBV5-4 to TRBJ2-3; 7 bases agree with TRBD2. CDR1 and CDR2 (germline): SGHNT, YYREEE (reference sequence). The CDR3 length is 14 residues. V was clipped by 3 bases and J by 8 bases; unmatched bases: 9. The chain's CDR3 is CASSWGGGVGTQYF. The CDR3 DNA reads as TGTGCCAGCAGCTGGGGGGGAGGGGTGGGTACGCAGTATTTT.

In DNA, the CDR3 is TGTGCCACCGGTCCCGGGACAGGGGTGACCGGGGAGCTGTTTTTT. This sequence encodes CATGPGTGVTGELFF. V is TRBV5-6 and J is TRBJ2-2, with 10 bases aligning to TRBD1. V trimming: 9 bases; J trimming: 5 bases; junction bases outside the gene matches: 10. The CDR3 extends over 15 amino acids. Per germline, CDR1 SGHDT and CDR2 YYEEEE.